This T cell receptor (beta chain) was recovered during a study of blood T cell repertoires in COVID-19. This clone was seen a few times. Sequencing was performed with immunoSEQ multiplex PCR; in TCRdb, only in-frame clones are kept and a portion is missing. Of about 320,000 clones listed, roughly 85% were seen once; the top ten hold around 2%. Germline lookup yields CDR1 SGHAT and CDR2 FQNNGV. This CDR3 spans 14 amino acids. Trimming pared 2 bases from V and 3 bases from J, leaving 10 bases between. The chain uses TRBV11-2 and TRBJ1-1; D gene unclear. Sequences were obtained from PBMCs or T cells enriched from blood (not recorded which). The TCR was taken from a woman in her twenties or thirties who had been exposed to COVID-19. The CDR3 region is CASSLRRSDTEAFF. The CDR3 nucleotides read TGTGCCAGCAGCTTACGCAGATCAGACACTGAAGCTTTCTTT.